This TCR beta chain was sequenced during a study of technical replicates of blood from a handful of donors. The CDR3 has 14 residues. J was trimmed by 7 bases and V by 5 bases; bases with no gene match: 8. Germline V CDR1 and CDR2: SGHTA, FQGNSA. Measured with immunoSEQ multiplex PCR; TCRdb has only the in-frame clones, and not every one. The table lists approximately 75,000 clones, about 97% of them singletons. Material: T cells isolated from PBMCs. The chain employs TRBV7-2 and TRBJ1-5, with TRBD1 identical over 7 bases. This sequence originates from a human donor in good health. In DNA, the CDR3 is TGTGCCAGCAGCCCACCAGGGGGTCGGCAGCCCCAGCATTTT. Protein: CASSPPGGRQPQHF.